Below, 6 T cell receptor beta chains from the same sample are listed, as sequenced in a study of blood T cells in healthy people across ages. With a J-beta primer mix and a sample-barcoded 5' primer, a second PCR ran 7 to 11 cycles. A single record per CDR3 protein comes from TCRdb applying MiXCR to the 5' RACE reads. Of about 1.6 million distinct CDR3 sequences listed, 30% to 35% are singletons. The source material was blood. The receptors come from a woman younger than 45 in good health.

This chain joins TRBV11-2 and TRBJ2-4, with TRBD2 matching 9 bases. The CDR3 contains 16 residues. Trimming cost V 5 bases and J 2 bases; bases outside gene matches: 7. Germline V gene sequence: CDR1 SGHAT, CDR2 FQNNGV. The CDR3 sequence is CASSRGREGSKNIQYF. CDR3 in DNA: TGTGCCAGCAGCCGGGGGCGGGAGGGCTCCAAAAACATTCAGTACTTC. Supplemented by reference TRBV11-2 and TRBJ2-4, the full variable domain reads EAGVAQSPRYKIIEKRQSVAFWCNPISGHATLYWYQQILGQGPKLLIQFQNNGVVDDSQLPKDRFSAERLKGVDSTLKIQPAKLEDSAVYLCASSRGREGSKNIQYFGAGTRLSVL.

This clonotype occurred a few times. J is TRBJ2-5 and V is TRBV11-2, with no clear D. The germline V gene has CDR1 SGHAT and CDR2 FQNNGV. The CDR3 loop spans 14 amino acids. Deletions cut 5 bases from V and 4 bases from J, with 14 bases between. The CDR3 DNA reads as TGTGCCAGCAGCGAGATTGGCGGATCAGAGACCCAGTACTTC. Amino acids: CASSEIGGSETQYF.

This clonotype was seen a handful of times. The chain has TRBV6-1 and TRBJ2-1, with TRBD2 identical over 15 bases. Trimming cost V 6 bases and J 7 bases; bases outside gene matches: 4. CDR1 and CDR2 (germline): MNHNS, SASEGT. This CDR3 has 15 amino acids. CDR3 in DNA: TGTGCCAGCAGGGGACTAGCGGGGGGTCCGAATGAGCAGTTCTTC. It translates to CASRGLAGGPNEQFF.

The gene calls are TRBV25-1 and TRBJ1-5; a possible D gene is TRBD1 (5 bases). The CDR3 has 14 amino acids. Per germline, CDR1 MGHDK and CDR2 SYGVNS. V was cut by 1 base and J by 7 bases, with 11 bases left in between. The CDR3 DNA sequence: TGTGCCAGCAGTGAATTAGGAAGGGACCAGCCCCAGCATTTT. The encoded protein is CASSELGRDQPQHF.

The J gene is TRBJ2-7, the V gene TRBV7-2; no clear D gene. The CDR3 covers 14 residues. Trimming took 5 bases from V and 4 from J, leaving 15 bases between them. The germline V gene has CDR1 SGHTA and CDR2 FQGNSA. The DNA for the CDR3 is TGTGCCAGCAGCCCCATTCGGGTGTCTTACGAGCAGTACTTC. Protein sequence: CASSPIRVSYEQYF.

The genes are TRBV3-1 and TRBJ1-1, with D uncertain. Trimming removed 0 bases at V and 7 bases at J, with 9 bases between. In germline, CDR1 is LGHDT, CDR2 YNNKEL (reference sequence). This CDR3 is built from 13 residues. The CDR3 sequence is CASSQDPTFEAFF. CDR3 bases: TGTGCCAGCAGCCAAGATCCCACGTTTGAAGCTTTCTTT.